Presented here are 17 T cell receptor beta chains from one specimen sequenced in a study of pediatric ulcerative colitis. During colonoscopy, one to two rectal pinch biopsies were collected. Assay: immunoSEQ multiplex PCR; the TCRdb copy retains only in-frame clones and omits some. The table records 30,000 to 40,000 clones, approximately 78% of them present only once. Sequenced material: gut tissue. The source is a boy aged 5-17 years with mild ulcerative colitis.

The chain employs TRBV15 and TRBJ2-7; TRBD1 aligns across 9 bases. Trimming took 3 bases from V and 2 from J; bases not matched to a gene: 11. CDR1 is LNHNV and CDR2 is YYDKDF in the germline V gene (reference sequence). CDR3 length: 17 amino acids. For the CDR3, the DNA is TGTGCCACCAGCAGGGACAGGGGCCGCTCTGCTCCCTACGAGCAGTACTTC. This sequence encodes CATSRDRGRSAPYEQYF.

The gene calls are TRBV18 and TRBJ2-5, with D maybe TRBD1 (5 bases). CDR3 size: 14 residues. CDR1 and CDR2 (germline): KGHSH, LQKENI. Trimming took off 3 bases at V and 2 bases at J, with 10 bases between the two ends. CDR3 nucleotide sequence: TGTGCCAGCTCACCCGACAGCAGACAAGAGACCCAGTACTTC. It translates to CASSPDSRQETQYF.

The V and J genes are TRBV20-1 and TRBJ1-2; no clear D. Germline lookup yields CDR1 DFQATT and CDR2 SNEGSKA (reference sequence). The CDR3 runs 10 residues. Trimming pared 6 bases from V and 5 bases from J, leaving 7 bases between. CDR3 sequence reads: CSAGPYGYTF. As DNA, the CDR3 is TGCAGTGCCGGGCCTTATGGCTACACCTTC.

The chain combines TRBV5-1 with TRBJ2-7; 8 bases are shared with TRBD2. Germline CDR1 is SGHRS and CDR2 is YFSETQ. There are 13 residues in the CDR3. The V and J ends lost 5 bases and 3 bases, in that order; junction bases with no gene match: 4. The chain's CDR3 is CASSQSGGYEQYF. The CDR3 DNA follows: TGCGCCAGCAGTCAGAGCGGGGGCTACGAGCAGTACTTC.

The rearrangement uses TRBV11-2 and TRBJ1-1; 9 nucleotides match TRBD1. The CDR3 is 12 residues long. CDR1 is SGHAT, CDR2 FQNNGV, per germline. V trimming: 8 bases; J trimming: 11 bases; junction bases outside the gene matches: 9. CDR3 amino acids: CASRPGQGAAFF. The CDR3 DNA follows: TGTGCCAGCCGACCGGGACAGGGTGCGGCTTTCTTT.

The gene calls are TRBV2 and TRBJ1-4; no reliable D call. Trimming removed 7 bases at V and 7 bases at J, with 19 bases between. The CDR3 contains 15 residues. Germline-derived CDR1 and CDR2 are SNHLY and FYNNEI. This CDR3 reads CASTGLRGIREKLFF. The CDR3, as DNA: TGTGCCAGCACCGGACTTCGAGGGATACGTGAAAAACTGTTTTTT.

The chain employs TRBV7-9 and TRBJ2-7; D is undetermined. The CDR3 has 16 residues. Germline CDR1 reads SEHNR; CDR2 reads FQNEAQ (reference sequence). The V end was cut by 3 bases, the J end by 0 bases, with 15 bases between. Here the CDR3 reads CASSFIVGLLSYEQYF. CDR3 nucleotides: TGTGCCAGCAGCTTTATCGTGGGCCTTCTCTCCTACGAGCAGTACTTC.

This clone appeared a few times. The chain joins TRBV4-2 to TRBJ2-7; TRBD2 aligns across 11 bases. The V and J ends lost 3 bases and 4 bases, in that order; junction bases with no gene match: 2. In germline, CDR1 is LGHNA, CDR2 YNFKEQ. The CDR3 covers 14 residues. The CDR3 here is CASSHTSGGYEQYF. CDR3 DNA: TGTGCCAGCAGCCATACTAGCGGGGGATACGAGCAGTACTTC.

V gene TRBV7-2 combines with J gene TRBJ1-2; no reliable D call. The CDR3 runs 12 residues. CDR1 and CDR2 from the germline V gene are SGHTA and FQGNSA. Deletions cut 3 bases from V and 5 bases from J, with 7 bases between. The chain's CDR3 is CASSFSSYGYTF. The CDR3 nucleotides are TGTGCCAGCAGCTTTTCGAGTTATGGCTACACCTTC.

The gene calls are TRBV27 and TRBJ2-1; D unclear. Germline CDR1 and CDR2: MNHEY and SMNVEV (reference sequence). V shed 0 bases and J shed 0 bases, with 12 bases lying between them. This CDR3 is built from 17 residues. The CDR3 region is CASSLSPIRSSYNEQFF. DNA of the CDR3: TGTGCCAGCAGTTTATCCCCGATCCGGAGCTCCTACAATGAGCAGTTCTTC.

CDR3 DNA: TGTGCCAGCAGGAGGCAGGGTGGGGGGGACACTGAAGCTTTCTTT. Translation: CASRRQGGGDTEAFF. The genes are TRBV2 and TRBJ1-1; maybe TRBD1 (5 bases). Trimming took off 6 bases at V and 3 bases at J, with 17 bases between the two ends. The CDR3 extends over 15 amino acids. Looked up from germline, CDR1 is SNHLY and CDR2 is FYNNEI. Drawing the rest from reference TRBV2 and TRBJ1-1, the complete variable domain is EPEVTQTPSHQVTQMGQEVILRCVPISNHLYFYWYRQILGQKVEFLVSFYNNEISEKSEIFDDQFSVERPDGSNFTLKIRSTKLEDSAMYFCASRRQGGGDTEAFFGQGTRLTVV.

The J gene is TRBJ1-2, the V gene TRBV5-4; no reliable D call. V lost 0 bases to trimming and J lost 8 bases, with 14 bases between them. The CDR3 is 14 amino acids. The germline CDR1 and CDR2 sequences are SGHNT and YYREEE (reference sequence). CDR3 sequence (DNA): TGTGCCAGCAGCTTGGAGAGGGTGAGAGGGGGCTACACCTTC. It translates to CASSLERVRGGYTF.

The V call is TRBV19, the J call TRBJ2-5; D unresolved. The germline CDR1 and CDR2 sequences are LNHDA and SQIVND (reference sequence). Trimming took 6 bases from V and 5 from J, leaving 7 bases between them. The CDR3 consists of 11 residues. CDR3 protein: CASRSGETQYF. In nucleotides, the CDR3 is TGTGCCAGTAGGTCTGGGGAGACCCAGTACTTC.

This clone was counted once. The rearrangement joins TRBV5-8 to TRBJ2-3, with D possibly TRBD1 on 5 matching bases. Trimming cost V 3 bases and J 6 bases, with 11 bases left between them. The CDR3 spans 13 residues. CDR1 and CDR2 from the germline V gene are SGHTS and YDEGEE. Here the CDR3 DNA reads TGTGCCAGCAGCTCATGGGGCAGCGATACGCAGTATTTT. Protein: CASSSWGSDTQYF. The whole variable domain, filled in from reference TRBV5-8 and TRBJ2-3, reads EAGVTQSPTHLIKTRGQQATLRCSPISGHTSVYWYQQALGLGLQFLLWYDEGEERNRGNFPPRFSGRQFPNYSSELNVNALELEDSALYLCASSSWGSDTQYFGPGTRLTVL.

The chain combines TRBV5-1 with TRBJ2-5; 12 positions match TRBD2. Unmatched junction bases numbered 0, after V lost 0 bases and J lost 3 bases. The CDR3 is 15 residues long. Germline loops: CDR1 SGHRS, CDR2 YFSETQ. The CDR3 nucleotides are TGCGCCAGCAGCTTGGGACTAGCGGGGGAAGAGACCCAGTACTTC. Its protein is CASSLGLAGEETQYF.

The chain has TRBV5-8 and TRBJ1-2; no clear D gene. Germline assignment: CDR1 SGHTS and CDR2 YDEGEE. The CDR3 runs to 14 residues. V gave up 0 bases and J gave up 7 bases, with 13 bases separating them. This CDR3 reads CASSLGTAVGGYTF. In DNA form, the CDR3 reads TGTGCCAGCAGCTTGGGGACGGCAGTCGGTGGCTACACCTTC.

The chain joins TRBV5-4 to TRBJ2-5; 8 nucleotides match TRBD2. V was clipped by 1 base and J by 5 bases; unmatched bases: 10. Per germline, CDR1 SGHNT and CDR2 YYREEE (reference sequence). The CDR3 contains 16 residues. CDR3 nucleotides: TGTGCCAGCAGCTTGTTATCCGGGGGGGCTTTGGAGACCCAGTACTTC. Translation: CASSLLSGGALETQYF.